The 27 T cell receptor beta chains below come from one sample, sequenced in a study of blood T cell repertoires in COVID-19 (dated by TCRdb to between 2020 and 2021). Library creation used the immunoSEQ multiplex PCR assay. TCRdb obtained this table from immuneACCESS and retained in-frame rearrangements with V and J assigned. These tables miss some clones; where compared with another copy, unresolved V genes account for less than half of the shortfall, and the remainder is unexplained. The sample profile shows roughly 260,000 clones; 83% of them were found once. The ten largest clonotypes hold about 3.6% of the sample. Sequenced input: PBMCs or T cells enriched from blood (not recorded which). The source is a woman aged 40 to 55 who had been exposed to COVID-19.

The chain carries TRBV5-1 and TRBJ1-1; the D gene is possibly TRBD1 (5 bases). Trimming took off 8 bases at V and 1 base at J, with 15 bases between the two ends. Germline V gives CDR1 SGHRS, CDR2 YFSETQ. The CDR3 sequence is 14 residues long. CDR3 DNA sequence: TGCGCCAGGCCAGGAGGGGAAGGGAACACTGAAGCTTTCTTT. Its translation is CARPGGEGNTEAFF.

The CDR3 spells CASSSTPTANTGELFF. The CDR3 region has the DNA TGTGCCAGCAGCTCTACCCCGACAGCGAACACCGGGGAGCTGTTTTTT. The chain combines TRBV11-3 with TRBJ2-2; D may be TRBD1 (5 bases). The CDR3 covers 16 residues. Germline CDR1 SGHNT, CDR2 YENEEA. Trimming took off 4 bases at V and 0 bases at J, with 12 bases between the two ends.

The V call is TRBV5-6, the J call TRBJ2-5, with TRBD2 matching over 12 bases. The V gene end was trimmed by 0 bases and the J gene end by 5 bases; junction bases not matched to a gene: 8. The germline CDR1 and CDR2 sequences are SGHDT and YYEEEE. The CDR3 consists of 17 residues. CDR3 nucleotide sequence: TGTGCCAGCAGCTTGGGGACTAGCGGGGACCTGGGGGAGACCCAGTACTTC. It codes for CASSLGTSGDLGETQYF.

Points on this clone: The same CDR3 arises from other DNA sequences in this sample as well. The CDR3 region is CASSQGQGNTEAFF. In nucleotides, the CDR3 is TGTGCCAGCTCACAGGGACAGGGTAACACTGAAGCTTTCTTT. The J gene is TRBJ1-1, the V gene TRBV18; TRBD1 matches 9 bases. CDR1 and CDR2 (germline): KGHSH, LQKENI. V gave up 4 bases and J gave up 2 bases; unmatched junction bases: 2. The CDR3 covers 14 residues.

The CDR3 nucleotides read TGTGCCAGCAGCGGACTAACTAGCACAGATACGCAGTATTTT. Translation: CASSGLTSTDTQYF. The chain couples TRBV9 to TRBJ2-3, with D possibly matching TRBD2 (5 bases). This CDR3 region has 14 residues. Trimming stripped 3 bases from V and 0 bases from J, with 8 bases between. In germline, CDR1 is SGDLS, CDR2 YYNGEE.

This clone was found a few times. The chain joins TRBV4-3 to TRBJ1-2, with 7 bases lining up with TRBD1. Trimming took 6 bases from V and 4 from J; bases not matched to a gene: 5. The CDR3 loop spans 13 amino acids. Per germline, CDR1 LGHNA and CDR2 YSLEER. CDR3 sequence reads: CASSPTGLYGYTF. In DNA form, the CDR3 reads TGCGCCAGCAGTCCGACAGGGCTCTATGGCTACACCTTC.

The chain combines TRBV11-2 with TRBJ2-5, with a weak D call TRBD2 (6 bases). This CDR3 has 16 residues. Trimming removed 1 base from V and 5 bases from J, with 17 bases in between. The V gene's germline CDR1 is SGHAT and CDR2 FQNNGV. The CDR3 region is CASSLVASGLMETQYF. The DNA of the CDR3 is TGTGCCAGCAGCTTAGTTGCCTCGGGACTGATGGAGACCCAGTACTTC.

This clone was detected a few times. J is TRBJ2-2 and V is TRBV19; 10 bases line up with TRBD2. This CDR3 is built from 15 residues. V was clipped by 7 bases and J by 6 bases; unmatched bases: 8. CDR1 LNHDA and CDR2 SQIVND come from the germline V gene (reference sequence). The CDR3 loop reads CASTHPLAGAGELFF. In DNA, the CDR3 is TGTGCCAGTACCCATCCCCTAGCGGGGGCCGGGGAGCTGTTTTTT.

A few counts support this clone. At the DNA level, this CDR3 is encoded by other sequences in the same sample as well. J is TRBJ1-1 and V is TRBV15; D is perhaps TRBD1 (6 bases). The germline CDR1 and CDR2 sequences are LNHNV and YYDKDF (reference sequence). V was clipped by 3 bases and J by 1 base, with 6 bases between them. The CDR3 is 13 amino acids. This CDR3 is CATSRDRNTEAFF. Here the CDR3 DNA reads TGTGCCACCAGCAGGGACAGGAACACTGAAGCTTTCTTT.

The chain employs TRBV10-3 and TRBJ1-3; perhaps TRBD1 as D (6 bases). The germline CDR1 and CDR2 sequences are ENHRY and SYGVKD. Between the trimmed V and J ends, which lost 5 bases and 0 bases, there was a span of 8 bases. The CDR3 is 14 amino acids. The CDR3 loop is CAISRDTSGNTIYF. DNA of the CDR3: TGTGCCATCAGTCGGGACACCTCTGGAAACACCATATATTTT.

V and J are TRBV10-3 and TRBJ2-3, with 8 bases identical to TRBD2. V dropped 5 bases and J dropped 3; count of bases not matched to a gene: 1. The CDR3 totals 13 residues. From germline, CDR1 is ENHRY and CDR2 SYGVKD. The CDR3 coding sequence is TGTGCCATCAGTAGCGGGGGTACAGATACGCAGTATTTT. Translating gives CAISSGGTDTQYF.

J is TRBJ1-5 and V is TRBV5-6; 7 bases match TRBD1. Trimming removed 1 base from V and 13 bases from J; junction bases left unmatched: 14. Germline V gene lookup returns CDR1 SGHDT and CDR2 YYEEEE. The CDR3 sequence is 15 residues long. The CDR3 is CASSLYTGENFRQHF. CDR3 DNA: TGTGCCAGCAGCTTGTATACAGGGGAGAATTTCCGGCAGCATTTT. The variable domain in full, with the rest retrieved from reference TRBV5-6 and TRBJ1-5, is DAGVTQSPTHLIKTRGQQVTLRCSPKSGHDTVSWYQQALGQGPQFIFQYYEEEERQRGNFPDRFSGHQFPNYSSELNVNALLLGDSALYLCASSLYTGENFRQHFGDGTRLSIL.

The chain has TRBV6-5 and TRBJ1-2, with a tentative D call TRBD1 (5 bases). CDR3 length equals 15 residues. With 2 bases removed from V and 4 bases from J, the gap between germline ends came to 14 bases. The germline CDR1 and CDR2 sequences are MNHEY and SVGAGI. In DNA, the CDR3 is TGTGCCAGCAGTTACCGAACAGGCCAGGGCTATGGCTACACCTTC. Its translation: CASSYRTGQGYGYTF.

The genes are TRBV28 and TRBJ1-4; 8 bases fit TRBD1. CDR3 size: 15 residues. The ends lost 4 bases at V and 3 bases at J; junction bases unmatched: 4. CDR1 is MDHEN and CDR2 is SYDVKM in the germline V gene. CDR3 nucleotide sequence: TGTGCCAGCAGTTCTGGACAGGGAGCTAATGAAAAACTGTTTTTT. It specifies CASSSGQGANEKLFF.

V and J are TRBV7-2 and TRBJ2-3; 11 nucleotides line up with TRBD2. The CDR3 is made up of 17 amino acids. The germline V gene has CDR1 SGHTA and CDR2 FQGNSA. Germline trimming cut 3 bases from V and 2 bases from J; bases unmatched to any gene: 7. The CDR3, as DNA: TGTGCCAGCAGCTTGCTAGCGGGGGGACCTTTCACAGATACGCAGTATTTT. As protein: CASSLLAGGPFTDTQYF.

In its sample, this clone was seen a few times. This sequence joins TRBV6-1 and TRBJ2-5; tentative D call: TRBD2 (8 bases). From germline, CDR1 is MNHNS and CDR2 SASEGT. The CDR3 consists of 16 residues. V was cut by 2 bases and J by 3 bases, with 16 bases left in between. The CDR3 protein is CASSEREGAGEETQYF. CDR3 nucleotide sequence: TGTGCCAGCAGTGAACGGGAGGGGGCGGGGGAAGAGACCCAGTACTTC.

The genes are TRBV28 and TRBJ1-2, with D unclear. Deletions cut 3 bases from V and 0 bases from J, with 11 bases between. CDR1 and CDR2 from the germline V gene are MDHEN and SYDVKM. The CDR3 sequence is 15 residues long. The CDR3 DNA reads as TGTGCCAGCAGTTTGCCCAGGTTAGCTAACTATGGCTACACCTTC. Its translation: CASSLPRLANYGYTF.

This clone was counted between two and nine times. The chain carries TRBV5-1 and TRBJ1-4; 11 nucleotides agree with TRBD1. This CDR3 contains 16 residues. V shed 4 bases and J 4 bases; nucleotides not matched to a gene: 6. The germline V gene has CDR1 SGHRS and CDR2 YFSETQ. The DNA for the CDR3 is TGCGCCAGCAGCCCCGGGACAGGGGGTCTTAATGAAAAACTGTTTTTT. It is translated as CASSPGTGGLNEKLFF.

The gene calls are TRBV14 and TRBJ2-1, with 9 bases identical to TRBD1. Germline V gives CDR1 SGHDN, CDR2 FVKESK. V lost 3 bases, J lost 5 bases, and 14 bases stayed unmatched. The CDR3 loop spans 18 amino acids. The CDR3 DNA reads as TGTGCCAGCAGCCATACAGGGGGCCTAAGGACTACAAACAATGAGCAGTTCTTC. This sequence encodes CASSHTGGLRTTNNEQFF.

V and J are TRBV2 and TRBJ1-1; 8 nucleotides match TRBD1. CDR1 SNHLY and CDR2 FYNNEI come from the germline V gene. The CDR3 runs to 18 residues. J lost 1 base, V lost 2 bases, and 12 bases had no gene match. CDR3 coding DNA: TGTGCCAGCAGTGAAAGGGGCATCACCGGGACAGGGAACACTGAAGCTTTCTTT. Encoded protein: CASSERGITGTGNTEAFF.

As regards this clone: At one end the junction does not follow the germline gene, possibly because of a read error. The chain recombines TRBV5-1 with TRBJ2-5, with TRBD1 matching 7 bases. The CDR3 is 12 amino acids. CDR1 is SGHRS, CDR2 YFSETQ, per germline. CDR3 residues: CASSLDEDRVNF. In nucleotides, the CDR3 is TGCGCCAGCAGCTTGGACGAAGACAGGGTGAACTTC.

The chain has TRBV6-5 and TRBJ2-7; D perhaps matches TRBD2 (5 bases). Germline V gene data show CDR1 as MNHEY and CDR2 as SVGAGI. CDR3 length: 13 amino acids. Trimming left V 1 base short and J 7 bases short, with 11 bases between. The CDR3 loop reads CASSYWRTGEQYF. CDR3 coding DNA: TGTGCCAGCAGTTACTGGAGGACGGGGGAGCAGTACTTC.

The chain combines TRBV7-9 with TRBJ2-7; TRBD2 agrees at 7 bases. Germline V gene data show CDR1 as SEHNR and CDR2 as FQNEAQ (reference sequence). The CDR3 runs to 15 residues. Losses at the gene ends were 4 bases for V and 0 bases for J; bases not matched to a gene: 6. The CDR3 coding sequence is TGTGCCAGCAGCTCGGAGCGGGGATCCTCCTACGAGCAGTACTTC. Translation: CASSSERGSSYEQYF.

J is TRBJ2-3 and V is TRBV7-8; D may be TRBD1 (5 bases). Trimming took off 2 bases at V and 4 bases at J, with 13 bases between the two ends. The CDR3 consists of 15 residues. Germline CDR1 reads SGHVS; CDR2 reads FQNEAQ. The CDR3 loop reads CASSLKGVGADTQYF. In DNA form, the CDR3 reads TGTGCCAGCAGCTTAAAAGGGGTCGGTGCAGATACGCAGTATTTT.

The rearrangement joins TRBV11-2 to TRBJ2-3; D is possibly TRBD1 (6 bases). CDR3 length: 16 amino acids. Trimming left V 1 base short and J 4 bases short, with 15 bases between. Germline loops: CDR1 SGHAT, CDR2 FQNNGV. The CDR3 sequence is CASSLVSGDAPDTQYF. The CDR3 bases are TGTGCCAGCAGCTTAGTATCAGGGGATGCGCCAGATACGCAGTATTTT.

This clone has only a few counts. This chain uses TRBV20-1 with TRBJ1-2, with 8 bases matching TRBD1. CDR3 length equals 15 residues. The germline gives CDR1 DFQATT, CDR2 SNEGSKA (reference sequence). V shed 3 bases and J 0 bases; nucleotides not matched to a gene: 6. CDR3 sequence reads: CSASQGAGANYGYTF. The CDR3 nucleotides read TGCAGTGCTAGTCAGGGGGCAGGGGCTAACTATGGCTACACCTTC.

This chain uses TRBV5-1 with TRBJ1-2; 9 nucleotides align to TRBD1. CDR1 is SGHRS, CDR2 YFSETQ, per germline. CDR3 length equals 15 residues. The trim removed 2 bases at V and 5 bases at J, leaving 7 bases unmatched. CDR3 DNA sequence: TGCGCCAGCAGCTTTGGACAGGGGATTCTTTATGGCTACACCTTC. Its protein is CASSFGQGILYGYTF. The full variable domain, its missing parts supplied by reference TRBV5-1 and TRBJ1-2, is KAGVTQTPRYLIKTRGQQVTLSCSPISGHRSVSWYQQTPGQGLQFLFEYFSETQRNKGNFPGRFSGRQFSNSRSEMNVSTLELGDSALYLCASSFGQGILYGYTFGSGTRLTVV.